Listed below are T cell receptor beta chains from one sample, sequenced in a study of shared clonotypes between healthy human individuals. Measured with immunoSEQ multiplex PCR; TCRdb has only the in-frame clones, and not every one. The sample holds millions of clones, 90% to 95% seen once. Input material: naive CD4+ T cells sorted from blood. These receptors came from a man aged 18 to 29 in good health. CDR3s include the opening cysteine and the closing phenylalanine or tryptophan. D genes are given only for firm matches. Clone size, where shown, is once, few, many, or a class for clones that have expanded.

V	J	size	D	CDR3	DNA
TRBV30	TRBJ2-5	.	.	CAWSVRQTQYF	TGTGCCTGGAGTGTTAGGCAGACCCAGTACTTC
TRBV6-5	TRBJ1-4	.	TRBD1	CASSPLTGGNEKLFF	TGTGCCAGCAGTCCCTTGACAGGGGGAAATGAAAAACTGTTTTTT
TRBV28	TRBJ2-3	few	TRBD1	CASSSTGTGTDTQYF	TGTGCCAGCAGTTCAACCGGGACAGGCACAGATACGCAGTATTTT
TRBV7-8	TRBJ1-6	.	.	CASSLDSLSYNSPLHF	TGTGCCAGCAGCTTAGACAGTCTCTCCTATAATTCACCCCTCCACTTT
TRBV6-7	TRBJ2-3	.	TRBD2	CASSHGLAATSSTDTQYF	TGTGCCAGCAGTCACGGACTAGCGGCGACATCTAGCACAGATACGCAGTATTTT
TRBV9	TRBJ1-5	.	.	CASSDRGNQPQHF	TGTGCCAGCAGCGACAGGGGCAATCAGCCCCAGCATTTT
TRBV7-9	TRBJ2-7	.	.	CASTFLQGYEQYF	TGTGCCAGCACCTTCCTACAGGGCTACGAGCAGTACTTC
TRBV15	TRBJ2-7	.	.	CATSRDGGTSYEQYF	TGTGCCACCAGCAGAGATGGGGGCACTTCTTACGAGCAGTACTTC
TRBV2	TRBJ2-2	.	TRBD1	CASSGRQGITGELFF	TGTGCCAGCAGTGGTAGACAGGGAATCACCGGGGAGCTGTTTTTT
TRBV29-1	TRBJ2-1	.	.	CSVDVTPYNEQFF	TGCAGCGTTGATGTGACCCCCTACAATGAGCAGTTCTTC
TRBV5-1	TRBJ2-1	.	.	CASSPDNGNEQFF	TGCGCCAGCAGCCCGGACAACGGCAATGAGCAGTTCTTC
TRBV5-1	TRBJ2-3	once	TRBD2	CASTHSGGSTDTQYF	TGCGCCAGCACCCACAGCGGGGGTAGCACAGATACGCAGTATTTT
TRBV10-3	TRBJ2-1	.	TRBD2	CAIKTTSGPNNEQFF	TGTGCCATCAAAACGACTAGCGGCCCGAACAATGAGCAGTTCTTC
TRBV25-1	TRBJ1-2	.	.	CASSGPGHFASGYTF	TGTGCCAGCAGTGGCCCGGGACACTTCGCGAGTGGCTACACCTTC
TRBV7-2	TRBJ1-4	.	.	CASSLFLGLGEKLFF	TGTGCCAGCAGCTTATTTCTGGGGTTGGGTGAAAAACTGTTTTTT
TRBV15	TRBJ1-1	.	.	CATSTRDRFLNTEAFF	TGTGCCACCAGCACAAGGGACCGGTTCTTGAACACTGAAGCTTTCTTT
TRBV11-3	TRBJ2-5	.	TRBD2	CASSPREGETQYF	TGTGCCAGCAGCCCCCGGGAGGGGGAGACCCAGTACTTC
TRBV18	TRBJ2-4	.	.	CASSPNRDFLQYF	TGTGCCAGCTCACCTAACAGGGACTTCCTACAGTACTTC
TRBV4-1	TRBJ1-6	.	TRBD1	CASSQAEGTGTNSPLHF	TGCGCCAGCAGCCAAGCCGAGGGGACAGGGACGAATTCACCCCTCCACTTT
TRBV6-1	TRBJ1-1	.	.	CASRGGRENTEAFF	TGTGCCAGCAGGGGGGGACGGGAGAACACTGAAGCTTTCTTT
TRBV30	TRBJ2-1	.	.	CAWKYNSYNEQFF	TGTGCCTGGAAGTACAACTCCTACAATGAGCAGTTCTTC
TRBV27	TRBJ1-4	.	.	CASFGGANEKLFF	TGTGCCAGTTTTGGGGGGGCTAATGAAAAACTGTTTTTT
TRBV6-5	TRBJ1-1	.	.	CASSRRQTTEAFF	TGTGCCAGCAGTCGTAGACAGACCACTGAAGCTTTCTTT
TRBV6-1	TRBJ2-1	.	.	CASSRTHSGYEQFF	TGTGCCAGCAGTAGGACCCACAGTGGCTATGAGCAGTTCTTC
TRBV9	TRBJ2-1	.	.	CASSVDGKNEQFF	TGTGCCAGCAGCGTAGATGGCAAGAATGAGCAGTTCTTC
TRBV5-8	TRBJ2-6	.	.	CASSSWFGDSGANVLTF	TGTGCCAGCAGTTCTTGGTTCGGGGACTCTGGGGCCAACGTCCTGACTTTC
TRBV7-8	TRBJ1-5	.	.	CASSPEGRKSNQPQHF	TGTGCCAGCAGCCCTGAGGGGAGGAAAAGCAATCAGCCCCAGCATTTT
TRBV9	TRBJ2-2	.	TRBD1	CASSPTGVDTGELFF	TGTGCCAGCAGCCCAACAGGGGTGGATACCGGGGAGCTGTTTTTT
TRBV10-2	TRBJ1-5	.	.	CASSPGAEHQPQHF	TGCGCCAGCAGTCCGGGGGCCGAGCATCAGCCCCAGCATTTT
TRBV30	TRBJ2-7	.	TRBD1	CAWSVRQGAGNEQYF	TGTGCCTGGAGTGTACGACAGGGGGCTGGAAACGAGCAGTACTTC
TRBV18	TRBJ2-3	few	TRBD2	CASSPDTSSGGTQYF	TGTGCCAGCTCACCTGATACTAGCAGCGGGGGTACGCAGTATTTT
TRBV4-1	TRBJ2-7	.	TRBD2	CASSQLLAGHYEQYF	TGCGCCAGCAGCCAATTACTAGCGGGGCACTACGAGCAGTACTTC
TRBV10-1	TRBJ1-2	once	TRBD1	CASSSDRDSGYTF	TGCGCCAGCAGCTCGGACAGGGATAGTGGCTACACCTTC
TRBV2	TRBJ1-6	.	.	CASSESRSGSPLHF	TGTGCCAGCAGTGAAAGCCGCTCCGGGTCACCCCTCCACTTT
TRBV19	TRBJ2-7	.	TRBD2	CASSRRPGGYEQYF	TGTGCCAGTAGTCGACGGCCGGGGGGCTACGAGCAGTACTTC
TRBV10-3	TRBJ1-1	.	.	CAINPAGAGTEAFF	TGTGCCATCAATCCTGCAGGGGCCGGCACTGAAGCTTTCTTT
TRBV30	TRBJ2-6	.	.	CAWGEGQTLGANVLTF	TGTGCCTGGGGGGAGGGACAAACCCTTGGGGCCAACGTCCTGACTTTC
TRBV2	TRBJ2-5	.	.	CASSEFAPGETQYF	TGTGCCAGCAGTGAGTTCGCCCCGGGCGAGACCCAGTACTTC
TRBV6-5	TRBJ1-4	.	.	CASKPLLATNEKLFF	TGTGCCAGCAAACCGCTACTGGCAACTAATGAAAAACTGTTTTTT
TRBV4-1	TRBJ1-1	once	.	CASSQGGRHMGTEAFF	TGCGCCAGCAGCCAAGGTGGACGCCATATGGGCACTGAAGCTTTCTTT
TRBV6-1	TRBJ1-2	.	TRBD1	CASSETGTSYGYTF	TGTGCCAGCAGTGAGACAGGGACCAGCTATGGCTACACCTTC
TRBV28	TRBJ2-2	.	.	CASTPGTGELFF	TGTGCCAGCACCCCCGGCACCGGGGAGCTGTTTTTT